This T cell receptor (beta chain) stems from a study of tumor-infiltrating lymphocytes in primary liver carcinoma. Study details: Through surgical resection, the patients' primary liver carcinoma was treated. Samples produced roughly 3.5 to 8 million productive TCRbeta reads, comparable across tissue types.

The CDR3 has 20 amino acids. The V and J ends lost 3 bases and 2 bases, in that order; junction bases with no gene match: 15. Germline lookup yields CDR1 MNHNS and CDR2 SASEGT. Total RNA amounting to about 520 ng was the source from which TCR beta cDNA was made with a constant-region primer. Construction of TCR beta libraries relied on three successive nested multiplex PCR rounds employing slightly modified ARM-PCR. Forward primers for TRBV1-TRBV30 and a C-beta reverse primer served the first two PCR rounds, at about 10 cycles each. TCRdb re-called the multiplex PCR reads through MiXCR, storing one row per CDR3 protein. In the table there are 250,000 to 400,000 distinct CDR3 sequences, about 60% of which are singletons. In this sample, this clonotype turned up many times. RNA was extracted from whole blood without cell sorting, alongside germline DNA. The collection of around 4 milliliters of peripheral blood preceded surgery.

Sequenced sample: peripheral blood. The chain couples TRBV6-1 to TRBJ1-5; 11 bases map to TRBD1. This TCR derives from a man in his forties with primary liver carcinoma and hepatitis B virus infection. The CDR3 coding sequence is TGTGCCAGCAGTGAGAGGCCCAGTTGGGACAGGGGGATTGGCAATCAGCCCCAGCATTTT. Its protein product is CASSERPSWDRGIGNQPQHF.